Listed here is a single T cell receptor beta chain. The data originate from a study of T cell changes during pregnancy in multiple sclerosis. The repertoire was sequenced with immunoSEQ multiplex PCR; TCRdb's copy has only in-frame clones and lacks some. The sample consists of 50,000 to 75,000 clones, 90% to 95% of them appearing once. The clonotype was recovered from a female donor in good health, enrolled as a control in a pregnancy study. The specimen comprised peripheral blood, sampled in the third trimester of pregnancy.

CDR3 DNA: TGTGCCAGCAGCTTCCACTCGGGACAGTCTGGAAACACCATATATTTT. Protein: CASSFHSGQSGNTIYF. This chain links TRBV7-2 with TRBJ1-3; 7 nucleotides line up with TRBD1. The length of the CDR3 is 16 residues. The junction had 6 bases not matched to a gene; V was cut back by 3 bases and J by 1 base. Germline V CDR1 and CDR2: SGHTA, FQGNSA. The complete variable domain, with remaining parts taken from reference TRBV7-2 and TRBJ1-3, reads GAGVSQSPSNKVTEKGKDVELRCDPISGHTALYWYRQSLGQGLEFLIYFQGNSAPDKSGLPSDRFSAERTGGSVSTLTIQRTQQEDSAVYLCASSFHSGQSGNTIYFGEGSWLTVV.